The T cell receptor (beta chain) described here comes from a study of T cell clones after liver transplantation. About the research overall: TCRbeta sequencing after a pre-transplant mixed lymphocyte reaction identified graft-donor-reactive clones, later tracked in post-transplant blood. Three of eight recipients were HCV-positive; others had non-autoimmune, non-viral indications. The study, taken as a whole, reports: Compared with third party-reactive sequences, donor-reactive ones declined more, independent of withdrawal success. Rather than being deleted, graft donor-reactive T cells may have moved into the graft.

The germline CDR1 and CDR2 sequences are SGDLS and YYNGEE. Trimming at V came to 4 bases and at J to 7 bases, leaving 14 bases not matched to a gene. The CDR3 is 18 amino acids. Repertoires were generated with immunoSEQ multiplex PCR, while TCRdb's copy carries only in-frame clones and drops some. The sample lists 24,000 or so clones; over 55% were seen once. On this clone: What it recognizes is unknown.

The V and J genes are TRBV9 and TRBJ2-2, with TRBD1 matching over 12 bases. The receptor comes from a human donor who received a liver transplant. The sequencing here drew on CD4+ T cells from blood, taken before liver transplant. CDR3 coding DNA: TGTGCCAGCAGCCTCAATCCGGGACAGGGGGCCCTTAGCGGGGAGCTGTTTTTT. Its translation: CASSLNPGQGALSGELFF.